These 19 T cell receptor beta chains were sequenced from one sample in a study of radiation and T cells in renal cell carcinoma. Here immunoSEQ multiplex PCR was the method, and the copy in TCRdb shows in-frame clones only, minus some. The table shows 120,000 to 150,000 clones, with approximately 86% occurring only once. Described time point: blood 4 weeks post-SBRT, at nephrectomy. The treatment here: 15 Gy SBRT to primary tumor, nephrectomy 4 weeks later. This material consisted of blood, taken from a patient whose treatment included radiotherapy and nephrectomy. These receptors came from a woman between 50 and 59 years old with renal cell carcinoma.

V gene TRBV7-8 combines with J gene TRBJ1-2; 8 bases map to TRBD1. The V gene end was trimmed by 5 bases and the J gene end by 4 bases; junction bases not matched to a gene: 9. CDR1 and CDR2 from the germline V gene are SGHVS and FQNEAQ. The CDR3 totals 15 residues. CDR3 nucleotide sequence: TGTGCCAGCAGCACGGACAGGGCGGCGACCTATGGCTACACCTTC. It is translated as CASSTDRAATYGYTF.

The chain recombines TRBV5-8 with TRBJ1-1; D unclear. Per germline, CDR1 SGHTS and CDR2 YDEGEE. The ends were cut back, 4 bases at V and 1 base at J, with 11 bases in the middle. The CDR3 sequence is 14 residues long. CDR3 bases: TGTGCCAGCAGCCCGGAGTCAGGGAACACTGAAGCTTTCTTT. Its protein is CASSPESGNTEAFF.

The chain employs TRBV7-9 and TRBJ1-5; 9 bases fit TRBD1. The CDR3 covers 15 residues. Germline V gene lookup returns CDR1 SEHNR and CDR2 FQNEAQ (reference sequence). J lost 6 bases, V lost 5 bases, and 8 bases had no gene match. The CDR3 sequence: CASSPHGQGTQPQHF. CDR3 in DNA: TGTGCCAGCAGCCCTCATGGACAGGGGACTCAGCCCCAGCATTTT.

The rearrangement joins TRBV6-5 to TRBJ1-4, with TRBD1 matching over 10 bases. The V and J ends lost 6 bases and 8 bases, in that order; junction bases with no gene match: 6. The V gene's germline CDR1 is MNHEY and CDR2 SVGAGI. The CDR3 consists of 14 residues. CDR3 bases: TGTGCCAGCAGAGACGGGGACAGGGGCGAAAAACTGTTTTTT. This gives the protein CASRDGDRGEKLFF.

A few counts support this clone. The genes are TRBV28 and TRBJ2-3; TRBD2 is a possible D gene (5 bases). This CDR3 has 16 residues. Germline CDR1 and CDR2: MDHEN and SYDVKM. The V and J ends lost 2 bases and 0 bases respectively, with 12 bases between them. CDR3 nucleotides: TGTGCCAGCAGTTTACGGAAGAGGGCGAGCACAGATACGCAGTATTTT. The encoded protein is CASSLRKRASTDTQYF.

The chain recombines TRBV21-1 with TRBJ1-1; the tabulated D call, TRBD1, remains unverified against the DNA. TRBV21-1 is assigned pseudogene status. The CDR3 totals 14 residues. As DNA, the CDR3 is TGTGCCAGCAGCAAAGACCCCAGGAACACTGAAGCTTTCTTT. Protein product: CASSKDPRNTEAFF.

The chain couples TRBV2 to TRBJ2-1, with 8 nucleotides matching TRBD1. This CDR3 contains 13 residues. CDR1 and CDR2 (germline): SNHLY, FYNNEI. V dropped 5 bases and J dropped 6; count of bases not matched to a gene: 3. CDR3 protein: CASSPDRGNEQFF. CDR3 bases: TGTGCCAGCAGTCCCGACAGGGGCAATGAGCAGTTCTTC. Full variable domain (remainder filled in from reference TRBV2 and TRBJ2-1): EPEVTQTPSHQVTQMGQEVILRCVPISNHLYFYWYRQILGQKVEFLVSFYNNEISEKSEIFDDQFSVERPDGSNFTLKIRSTKLEDSAMYFCASSPDRGNEQFFGPGTRLTVL.

This clone was seen a single time. V gene TRBV7-9 combines with J gene TRBJ2-3; D tentatively reads TRBD1 or TRBD2 (5 bases each). The V gene lost 4 bases and the J gene lost 4 bases, with 9 bases spanning the gap. The CDR3 consists of 13 residues. Germline assignment: CDR1 SEHNR and CDR2 FQNEAQ (reference sequence). In DNA, the CDR3 is TGTGCCAGCAGCTACGGGGCGGCAGATACGCAGTATTTT. The encoded protein is CASSYGAADTQYF.

The chain is built from TRBV19 and TRBJ2-1, with D perhaps matching TRBD1 (6 bases). CDR3 length: 16 residues. Germline values: CDR1 LNHDA, CDR2 SQIVND (reference sequence). V gave up 3 bases and J gave up 2 bases, with 14 bases separating them. The chain's CDR3 is CASSIERGTPYNEQFF. CDR3 nucleotide sequence: TGTGCCAGTAGTATTGAAAGGGGGACCCCCTACAATGAGCAGTTCTTC.

The rearrangement links TRBV6-5 to TRBJ1-5, with a tentative D call TRBD1 (6 bases). Trimming stripped 5 bases from V and 0 bases from J, with 11 bases between. The V gene's germline CDR1 is MNHEY and CDR2 SVGAGI. This CDR3 comprises 15 residues. The CDR3 sequence: CASSRGQYSNQPQHF. Here the CDR3 DNA reads TGTGCCAGCAGTCGAGGACAGTATAGCAATCAGCCCCAGCATTTT.

The V gene is TRBV15, the J gene TRBJ2-1, with a weak D call TRBD1 (6 bases). V was shortened by 4 bases and J by 2 bases, with 9 bases between the two germline ends. Germline V gene data show CDR1 as LNHNV and CDR2 as YYDKDF (reference sequence). The CDR3 sequence is 14 residues long. DNA for the CDR3: TGTGCCACCAGCAATCGACAGGCCTACAATGAGCAGTTCTTC. Its protein product is CATSNRQAYNEQFF.

This clone was recorded a few times. The gene calls are TRBV5-4 and TRBJ1-4, with D uncertain. The CDR3 is made up of 13 amino acids. Trimming took 9 bases from V and 8 from J, leaving 17 bases between them. Germline V lookup: CDR1 SGHNT, CDR2 YYREEE (reference sequence). The CDR3 reads CATHSNDAEKLFF. CDR3 nucleotides: TGTGCCACTCACTCGAACGACGCGGAAAAACTGTTTTTT.

The V gene is TRBV5-1, the J gene TRBJ2-5; 8 bases map to TRBD2. Trimming cost V 0 bases and J 5 bases; bases outside gene matches: 3. There are 14 residues in the CDR3. Germline values: CDR1 SGHRS, CDR2 YFSETQ. CDR3 region: CASSLAGGQETQYF. In DNA form, the CDR3 reads TGCGCCAGCAGCTTGGCGGGGGGGCAGGAGACCCAGTACTTC.

The CDR3 nucleotides are TGCGCCAGCAGCCCCCGGGCCGGGGGCGCTTACAATGAGCAGTTCTTC. It yields the protein CASSPRAGGAYNEQFF. The chain joins TRBV4-3 to TRBJ2-1; either TRBD1 or TRBD2 may supply D (6 bases each). This CDR3 spans 16 amino acids. V shed 4 bases and J shed 4 bases, with 17 bases lying between them. CDR1 is LGHNA and CDR2 is YSLEER in the germline V gene.

This chain joins TRBV28 and TRBJ2-1; maybe TRBD2 (6 bases). Trimming removed 5 bases from V and 5 bases from J, with 16 bases in between. The CDR3 has 15 residues. The germline V gene has CDR1 MDHEN and CDR2 SYDVKM. CDR3 residues: CASSLWRGGDNEQFF. The CDR3 DNA follows: TGTGCCAGCAGTCTCTGGCGAGGAGGGGACAATGAGCAGTTCTTC.

In its sample, this clone was seen once. The chain links TRBV6-5 to TRBJ1-2, with D unclear. The CDR3 loop spans 13 amino acids. Trimming left V 1 base short and J 4 bases short, with 7 bases between. The germline V gene encodes CDR1 MNHEY and CDR2 SVGAGI. The CDR3 region is CASSYYSSYGYTF. CDR3 nucleotides: TGTGCCAGCAGTTACTACTCTAGCTATGGCTACACCTTC.

The rearrangement uses TRBV7-9 and TRBJ2-7; D might be TRBD2 (6 bases). Trimming took off 5 bases at V and 1 base at J, with 18 bases between the two ends. This CDR3 region has 16 residues. The germline V gene encodes CDR1 SEHNR and CDR2 FQNEAQ (reference sequence). CDR3 coding DNA: TGTGCCAGCAGCGTTGTGGAGGGGCCTCAATCCTACGAGCAGTACTTC. It is translated as CASSVVEGPQSYEQYF.

J is TRBJ2-1 and V is TRBV7-2; 10 bases map to TRBD2. The CDR3 sequence is 15 residues long. The germline V gene encodes CDR1 SGHTA and CDR2 FQGNSA. The trim removed 4 bases at V and 3 bases at J, leaving 3 bases unmatched. CDR3 amino acids: CASSWTSGNYNEQFF. The DNA for the CDR3 is TGTGCCAGCAGCTGGACTAGCGGCAACTACAATGAGCAGTTCTTC.

The count of this clone is one. This chain joins TRBV7-9 and TRBJ1-1, with D perhaps TRBD1 (6 bases). Trimming shortened V by 5 bases and J by 6 bases, and 10 bases separated the two germline ends. This CDR3 region has 12 residues. CDR1 is SEHNR, CDR2 FQNEAQ, per germline (reference sequence). The CDR3 protein is CASSDEGAEAFF. In nucleotides, the CDR3 is TGTGCCAGCAGCGATGAGGGGGCTGAAGCTTTCTTT. Full variable domain (outside the CDR3, taken from reference TRBV7-9 and TRBJ1-1): DTGVSQNPRHKITKRGQNVTFRCDPISEHNRLYWYRQTLGQGPEFLTYFQNEAQLEKSRLLSDRFSAERPKGSFSTLEIQRTEQGDSAMYLCASSDEGAEAFFGQGTRLTVV.